Listed below are T cell receptor beta chains from one sample, sequenced in a study of T cells in Graves' hyperthyroidism and ophthalmopathy. Each CDR3 protein is one row after TCRdb ran MiXCR on the multiplex PCR reads. The table includes approximately 430,000 distinct CDR3 sequences, roughly 15% detected once. Sequencing was carried out using blood. The receptor set was obtained from a man between 18 and 29 years old with Graves' ophthalmopathy. Both conserved end residues are part of each CDR3. The D gene is left open where the match is weak. A clone size is listed for some rows: how often the clone was seen (once, few, many), or a class if it is expanded.

d_call j_call clone_size v_call cdr3_aa cdr3_nt
TRBD1 TRBJ1-2 many TRBV6-1 CASSSGQGNGYTF TGTGCCAGCAGTTCGGGACAGGGAAATGGCTACACCTTC
TRBD2 TRBJ2-1 many TRBV7-6 CASSLDAGGDEQFF TGTGCCAGCAGCTTAGATGCCGGGGGGGATGAGCAGTTCTTC
TRBD2 TRBJ2-2 few TRBV14 CASSPPGLAGGALFF TGTGCCAGCAGCCCTCCGGGACTAGCGGGAGGGGCGCTGTTTTTT
NA TRBJ2-7 NA TRBV10-2 CASKEPGPPYEQYF TGCGCCAGCAAAGAGCCGGGACCCCCCTACGAGCAGTACTTC
NA TRBJ2-7 many TRBV20-1 CSARKFMDSTNEQYF TGCAGTGCGAGGAAATTCATGGACAGTACCAACGAGCAGTACTTC
TRBD1 TRBJ2-5 NA TRBV4-1 CASSHPGTGGRETQYF TGCGCCAGCAGCCACCCCGGGACAGGGGGGAGGGAGACCCAGTACTTC
NA TRBJ2-5 NA TRBV7-9 CASSLEGTVQETQYF TGTGCCAGCAGCTTAGAGGGTACCGTTCAAGAGACCCAGTACTTC
NA TRBJ2-5 NA TRBV7-9 CASSLLSSPSLRTQYF TGTGCCAGCAGCTTATTGTCCTCGCCGTCCTTAAGGACCCAGTACTTC
TRBD1 TRBJ2-1 NA TRBV19 CASTPIAGQGANEQFF TGTGCCAGTACTCCTATTGCTGGACAGGGGGCCAATGAGCAGTTCTTC
NA TRBJ2-6 few TRBV19 CASRQGTISGANVLTF TGTGCCAGTAGACAGGGGACTATCTCTGGGGCCAACGTCCTGACTTTC
TRBD2 TRBJ2-1 NA TRBV7-8 CASSLGTSGRNEQFF TGTGCCAGCAGCTTAGGGACTAGCGGGAGGAATGAGCAGTTCTTC
NA TRBJ1-6 many TRBV29-1 CSVADSNSPLHF TGCAGCGTGGCAGATTCAAATTCACCCCTCCACTTT
TRBD2 TRBJ2-5 many TRBV29-1 CSPRIAGEETQYF TGCAGCCCCCGCATAGCGGGAGAAGAGACCCAGTACTTC
NA TRBJ2-7 many TRBV13 CASSPSRDGYEQYF TGTGCCAGCAGCCCGTCAAGGGACGGCTACGAGCAGTACTTC
NA TRBJ1-2 many TRBV24-1 CATLDNNYGYTF TGTGCCACACTCGACAACAACTATGGCTACACCTTC
NA TRBJ2-6 few TRBV9 CASSGPFSGANVLTF TGTGCCAGCAGCGGGCCCTTCTCTGGGGCCAACGTCCTGACTTTC
NA TRBJ1-2 many TRBV20-1 CSAPDSLAFGYTF TGCAGTGCTCCGGACTCATTGGCATTCGGCTACACCTTC
TRBD2 TRBJ2-7 many TRBV6-2/TRBV6-3 CASRLAGVSYEQYF TGTGCCAGCAGACTAGCGGGAGTCTCCTACGAGCAGTACTTC
TRBD1 TRBJ2-7 many TRBV13 CASSKDRGRYEQYF TGTGCCAGCAGCAAGGACAGGGGGCGCTACGAGCAGTACTTC
NA TRBJ2-7 many TRBV3-1 CASSQDSLRVYEQYF TGTGCCAGCAGCCAAGATTCCCTACGGGTCTACGAGCAGTACTTC
TRBD1 TRBJ2-1 NA TRBV6-5 CASSYFRIGQGRYNEQFF TGTGCCAGCAGTTACTTTCGTATAGGACAGGGGCGTTACAATGAGCAGTTCTTC
NA TRBJ1-6 many TRBV2 CASRGLPRNSPLHF TGTGCCAGCAGGGGCCTCCCACGTAATTCACCCCTCCACTTT
TRBD2 TRBJ2-4 many TRBV2 CASTSGGGKNIQYF TGTGCCAGCACGAGCGGGGGCGGCAAAAACATTCAGTACTTC
NA TRBJ2-5 many TRBV20-1 CSARRQPETQYF TGCAGTGCTAGGAGACAACCCGAGACCCAGTACTTC
NA TRBJ2-5 few TRBV29-1 CSVEESLVETQYF TGCAGCGTTGAAGAGTCGCTAGTAGAGACCCAGTACTTC
TRBD1 TRBJ2-7 many TRBV5-1 CASRDRGRDYEQYF TGCGCCAGCAGGGACAGGGGACGAGACTACGAGCAGTACTTC
NA TRBJ1-2 many TRBV7-8 CASTPRIMGGSVPF TGTGCCAGCACCCCCCGGATAATGGGGGGCTCTGTACCCTTC
NA TRBJ2-4 many TRBV6-1 CASSLRLDLDIQYF TGTGCCAGCAGTCTCCGACTAGACTTAGACATTCAGTACTTC
NA TRBJ2-2 many TRBV7-6 CASSRTGGANTGELFF TGTGCCAGCAGCCGCACGGGGGGCGCGAACACCGGGGAGCTGTTTTTT
TRBD1 TRBJ1-1 many TRBV2 CASSEGQGRTEAFF TGTGCCAGCAGCGAAGGACAGGGCCGAACTGAAGCTTTCTTT
TRBD2 TRBJ2-3 few TRBV20-1 CSAKREVDTQYF TGCAGTGCGAAGCGGGAGGTTGATACGCAGTATTTT
NA TRBJ2-7 few TRBV12-3/TRBV12-4 CASSPRTSYEQYF TGTGCCAGCAGTCCCCGGACTTCCTACGAGCAGTACTTC
TRBD2 TRBJ2-4 few TRBV4-1 CASSRGLAGGLAKNIQYF TGCGCCAGCAGCCGAGGACTAGCGGGAGGGCTAGCCAAAAACATTCAGTACTTC
NA TRBJ2-7 many TRBV7-4 CASSSRMASREQYF TGTGCCAGCAGCTCCCGGATGGCTAGTAGGGAGCAGTACTTC
TRBD1 TRBJ1-5 few TRBV7-8 CASSSDRGSNQPQHF TGTGCCAGCAGCTCGGACAGGGGTAGCAATCAGCCCCAGCATTTT
TRBD1 TRBJ2-3 NA TRBV29-1 CSVDTGVDTQYF TGCAGCGTTGACACAGGGGTTGATACGCAGTATTTT
TRBD2 TRBJ2-1 NA TRBV12-3/TRBV12-4 CASSSPGLAVTYNEQFF TGTGCCAGCAGTTCCCCGGGACTAGCGGTAACATACAATGAGCAGTTCTTC
TRBD1 TRBJ1-6 many TRBV18 CASSPRQGKGSPLHF TGTGCCAGCTCGCCCAGACAGGGTAAAGGCTCACCCCTCCACTTT
TRBD1 TRBJ1-3 NA TRBV9 CASSSRQGASGNTIYF TGTGCCAGCAGCTCTCGACAGGGGGCGTCCGGAAACACCATATATTTT
TRBD2 TRBJ2-7 few TRBV9 CASSVEAVGGAGENYEQYF TGTGCCAGCAGCGTAGAGGCGGTTGGGGGAGCGGGAGAAAACTACGAGCAGTACTTC
TRBD2 TRBJ2-1 many TRBV7-9 CASRRVAGYNEQFF TGTGCCAGCAGGAGAGTAGCGGGATACAATGAGCAGTTCTTC
TRBD2 TRBJ2-5 many TRBV6-1 CASSEQGGEGKTQYF TGTGCCAGCAGTGAACAGGGCGGGGAGGGCAAGACCCAGTACTTC
NA TRBJ1-6 many TRBV20-1 CSASKQESSPLHF TGCAGTGCTAGTAAGCAGGAGAGTTCACCCCTCCACTTT
TRBD2 TRBJ2-1 many TRBV11-1 CASSLGLAGVYEQFF TGTGCCAGCAGCTTAGGCCTAGCGGGAGTCTATGAGCAGTTCTTC
NA TRBJ2-1 few TRBV15 CATSRASGSYNEQFF TGTGCCACCAGCAGAGCCAGCGGGTCCTACAATGAGCAGTTCTTC
NA TRBJ2-7 many TRBV6-1 CASSKNGALYEQYF TGTGCCAGCAGCAAGAATGGGGCCCTCTACGAGCAGTACTTC
NA TRBJ1-2 NA TRBV6-4 CASSYPWGSGYTF TGTGCCAGCAGTTACCCCTGGGGGTCTGGCTACACCTTC